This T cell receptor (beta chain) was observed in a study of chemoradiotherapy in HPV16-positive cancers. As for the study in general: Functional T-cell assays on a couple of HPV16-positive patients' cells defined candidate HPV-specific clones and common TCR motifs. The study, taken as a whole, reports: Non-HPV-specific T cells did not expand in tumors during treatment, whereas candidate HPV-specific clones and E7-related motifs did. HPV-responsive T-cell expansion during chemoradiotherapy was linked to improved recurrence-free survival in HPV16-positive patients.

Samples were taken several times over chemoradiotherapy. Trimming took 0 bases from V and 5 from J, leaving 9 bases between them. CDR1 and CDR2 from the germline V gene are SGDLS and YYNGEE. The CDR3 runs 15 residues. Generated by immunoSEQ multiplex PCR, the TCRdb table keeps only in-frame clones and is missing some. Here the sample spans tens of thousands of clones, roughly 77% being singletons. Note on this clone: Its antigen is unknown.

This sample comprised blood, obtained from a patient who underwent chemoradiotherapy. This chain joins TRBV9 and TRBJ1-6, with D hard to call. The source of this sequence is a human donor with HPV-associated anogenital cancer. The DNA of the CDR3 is TGTGCCAGCAGCGTAGTAGACGGTAATAATTCACCCCTCCACTTT. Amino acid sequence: CASSVVDGNNSPLHF.